This T cell receptor (beta chain) appears in the sequencing data of a study of cytomegalovirus exposure and HLA in healthy donors. PCR involved 60 Vbeta and 13 Jbeta primers. The assay was immunoSEQ multiplex PCR, and TCRdb's table has in-frame clones only and misses some. The sample holds fewer than 200,000 clones, about 80% seen once. The receptor was derived from a man aged 35-49 years in good health and CMV-seropositive. Sequencing was performed on PBMCs.

CDR3 amino acids: CASSDPGRVYREKLFF. CDR3 DNA sequence: TGTGCCAGCAGCGATCCGGGGAGGGTATATAGGGAAAAACTGTTTTTT. The chain uses TRBV5-6 and TRBJ1-4; D call uncertain. The CDR3 has 16 residues. Germline V gene sequence: CDR1 SGHDT, CDR2 YYEEEE. The germline V and J ends were trimmed by 4 bases and 8 bases, with 21 bases remaining between them.